This T cell receptor beta chain is from a study of CD8 T cells in Susac syndrome. Broader study findings: Clonal expansion was present among Susac CD8+ cells. This expansion reached its peak in TEMRA cells and in active patients.

The germline gives CDR1 LNHDA, CDR2 SQIVND (reference sequence). The CDR3 consists of 15 residues. The trim removed 5 bases at V and 4 bases at J, leaving 5 bases unmatched. A note on this clonotype: Its target is not known.

RNA amounts of about 0.45 to 1 ug underwent reverse transcription with random hexamers. It was immunoSEQ multiplex PCR that amplified TCR beta CDR3 across 54 Vbeta and 13 Jbeta. TCRdb ran MiXCR on the immunoSEQ multiplex PCR reads and lists one entry per CDR3 protein. This sample yields about 100,000 distinct CDR3 sequences, of which about 95% are seen a single time; around 0.3% belongs to the top ten. The source is a human donor with Susac syndrome. Sequencing input: CD8+ T cells from PBMCs. The gene calls are TRBV19 and TRBJ2-5; 12 positions agree with TRBD2. The DNA of the CDR3 is TGTGCCAGTAGTCGACTAGCGGGGGTAGGAGAGACCCAGTACTTC. It encodes CASSRLAGVGETQYF.